This T cell receptor beta chain stems from a study of T-cell reconstitution after alpha-beta-depleted transplantation in children. General observations from the study: One year after transplant, T-cell counts and diversity came mostly from newly produced T cells. From surviving recipient T cells and thymic progenitors came the high day-60 TCRbeta diversity observed in some patients.

Unique molecular identifiers were incorporated when the TCRbeta library was constructed. From the PCR reads, TCRdb called clonotypes with MiXCR, one entry per CDR3 protein. The sample contains over 400,000 distinct CDR3 sequences, 43% of which appear only once. Details on this clonotype: The target antigen is unknown.

Germline CDR1 SGHTA, CDR2 FQGTGA. This CDR3 comprises 16 residues. V lost 2 bases to trimming and J lost 0 bases, with 12 bases between them. The chain has TRBV7-3 and TRBJ2-3; possible D gene TRBD2, 6 bases. The sample consisted of PBMCs, taken before TCRalphabeta/CD19-depleted stem cell transplant. The clonotype originates from a girl aged 2-10 years with aplastic anemia, due to receive a stem cell transplant. The CDR3 region has the DNA TGTGCCAGCAGCTTATGGGGCGGGGTAAGCACAGATACGCAGTATTTT. Translated: CASSLWGGVSTDTQYF.